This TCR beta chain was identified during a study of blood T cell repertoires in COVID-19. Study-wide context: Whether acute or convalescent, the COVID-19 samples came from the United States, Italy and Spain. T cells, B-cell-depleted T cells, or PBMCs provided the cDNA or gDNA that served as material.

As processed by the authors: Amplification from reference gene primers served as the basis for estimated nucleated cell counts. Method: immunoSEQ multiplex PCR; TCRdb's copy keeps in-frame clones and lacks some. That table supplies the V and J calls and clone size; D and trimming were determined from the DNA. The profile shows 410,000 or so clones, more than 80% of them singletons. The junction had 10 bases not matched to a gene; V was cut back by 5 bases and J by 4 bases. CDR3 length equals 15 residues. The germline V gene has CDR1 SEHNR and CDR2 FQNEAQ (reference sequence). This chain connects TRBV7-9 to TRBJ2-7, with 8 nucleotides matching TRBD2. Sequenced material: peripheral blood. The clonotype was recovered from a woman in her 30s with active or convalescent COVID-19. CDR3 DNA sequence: TGTGCCAGCAGCCCCCGGGCGGGGGGCCTATACGAGCAGTACTTC. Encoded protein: CASSPRAGGLYEQYF.